These T cell receptor beta chains were read from a single sample in a study of cytomegalovirus exposure and HLA in healthy donors. Repertoires were generated with immunoSEQ multiplex PCR, while TCRdb's copy carries only in-frame clones and drops some. Of some 110,000 clones listed, around three quarters were seen once; the top ten hold 3.5% to 5%. Sequenced material: PBMCs. These receptors were collected from a man aged 25-45 years in good health and CMV-seropositive. Each CDR3 is given with its conserved first and last residue. A D gene is named only where the DNA matches it firmly. A clone size is listed for some rows: how often the clone was seen (once, few, many), or a class if it is expanded.

clone_size d_call j_call v_call cdr3_nt cdr3_aa
- - TRBJ1-2 TRBV27 TGTGCCAGCAGTTTGAATGTATTACTCTATGAAGGCTACACCTTC CASSLNVLLYEGYTF
- TRBD1 TRBJ1-2 TRBV6-1 TGTGCCAGCAGGCAGACAGGGGCCTATGGCTACACCTTC CASRQTGAYGYTF
- - TRBJ1-2 TRBV28 TGTGCCAGCAGTTTGAGCAGGGGATACTACACCTTC CASSLSRGYYTF
- TRBD1 TRBJ1-1 TRBV19 TGTGCCAGTAGACCGCCGGGACAGGGGATTACTGAAGCTTTCTTT CASRPPGQGITEAFF
- TRBD1 TRBJ2-1 TRBV12-5 TGTGCTAGTGGTTTGGGTCGGTCTTTGTGGGACAGGGGGGGTGAGCAGTTCTTC CASGLGRSLWDRGGEQFF
- - TRBJ1-6 TRBV6-5 TGTGCCAGCAGTTCATCGTCTGCAGGTTTGAATTCACCCCTCCACTTT CASSSSSAGLNSPLHF
- TRBD1 TRBJ1-2 TRBV5-4 TGTGCCAGCAGCTCCGGGACAGTCAACGGCTACACCTTC CASSSGTVNGYTF
- TRBD1 TRBJ2-7 TRBV7-8 TGTGCCAGCAGCTTAGCCCAGGGGGCGCGGTACGAGCAGTACTTC CASSLAQGARYEQYF
- TRBD1 TRBJ1-4 TRBV7-3 TGTGCCAGCAGCCCGACAGGGTCCAGGGGTGAAAAACTGTTTTTT CASSPTGSRGEKLFF
- TRBD2 TRBJ2-1 TRBV9 TGTGCCAGCAGCGTAGAATTCGGGGGGAATGAGCAGTTCTTC CASSVEFGGNEQFF
- TRBD2 TRBJ2-1 TRBV7-2 TGTGCCAGCAGCTTAGATGGTATATGGCGGGGGGTGACTTACAATGAGCAGTTCTTC CASSLDGIWRGVTYNEQFF
- TRBD2 TRBJ2-1 TRBV19 TGTGCCAGTAGTATTGTGGGAGCGGGGAGGCACCGTAGAGATGAGCAGTTCTTC CASSIVGAGRHRRDEQFF
- TRBD1 TRBJ1-6 TRBV19 TGTGCCAGTAGTATATCGCGGACAGGGGGCGGGTATAATTCACCCCTCCACTTT CASSISRTGGGYNSPLHF
- TRBD1 TRBJ1-2 TRBV4-3 TGCGCCAGCAGCCAAGAAACAGGGGGCGGCTACACCTTC CASSQETGGGYTF
- - TRBJ2-7 TRBV2 TGTGCCAGCAGTGAATGGGACACATACGAGCAGTACTTC CASSEWDTYEQYF
few TRBD2 TRBJ2-3 TRBV6-1 TGTGCCAGCACCAAAGCGGGGTTGGAGCCAGATACGCAGTATTTT CASTKAGLEPDTQYF